The clone carrying this TCR beta chain was counted ten times or more. Every individual TCR cDNA molecule carried its own unique molecular identifier, which allowed correction of PCR and sequencing errors. TCRdb reprocessed the 5' RACE reads via MiXCR and lists one record per CDR3 protein. The sample contains about 110,000 distinct CDR3 sequences, 10% to 12% of which appear only once. The record originates from a study of spatial heterogeneity in lung cancer. The CDR3 loop spans 13 amino acids. Per germline, CDR1 SGHAT and CDR2 FQNNGV. Trimming pared 1 base from V and 6 bases from J, leaving 7 bases between. Sample time point: blood at routine non-recurrence follow-up after resection. Tumor, nontumor lung or frozen PBMC supplied whole RNA, sequenced without sorting.

The sample consisted of PBMCs, taken at follow-up. The clonotype comes from a female donor with early-stage non-small cell lung cancer. The V gene is TRBV11-2, the J gene TRBJ2-1; D is unresolved. In DNA, the CDR3 is TGTGCCAGCAGCTTAGGGAACCTCAATGAGCAGTTCTTC. This translates into CASSLGNLNEQFF.